This T cell receptor (beta chain) emerged from a study of radiation and T cells in renal cell carcinoma. Whole-study results and caveats: Pretreatment tumor biopsies were lacking, so baseline clonotypes are unknown. From baseline, blood top tumor clonotypes peaked at 2 weeks post-radiation.

Comment on this clone: Its antigen is not identified.

The germline V gene has CDR1 MNHEY and CDR2 SVGAGI. Trimming removed 6 bases from V and 0 bases from J, with 9 bases in between. The CDR3 extends over 13 amino acids. The time point here: blood 4 weeks post-SBRT, at nephrectomy. Treatment of the sample: 15 Gy SBRT to primary tumor, nephrectomy 4 weeks later. Nephrectomy followed 15 Gy stereotactic body radiation by 4 weeks. Radiation-treated patients gave blood at baseline, week 2 and week 4. The table came from immunoSEQ multiplex PCR; TCRdb's copy has only in-frame clones and leaves some out. The data contain tens of thousands of clones, roughly 80% of them singletons.

The clonotype originates from a man aged 45-65 years with renal cell carcinoma. J is TRBJ2-7 and V is TRBV6-5; weak D call: TRBD2 (5 bases). The sequences come from blood, collected from a patient whose treatment included radiotherapy and nephrectomy. The CDR3 region has the DNA TGTGCCAGCAGGGACCGGGGCTCCTACGAGCAGTACTTC. Protein sequence: CASRDRGSYEQYF.